These 7 T cell receptor beta chains came from one sample sequenced in a study of human T cells and chemical hapten exposure (dated by TCRdb to the early 2020s). Explained via the paper, the time point label denotes: patch test 3, about 24 weeks after DPC sensitization. The sample's treatment or condition label, decoded: therapeutic diphenylcyclopropenone sensitization with weekly scalp DPC. Library generation was performed with RACE. TCRdb lists the instrument as NextSeq 500. TCRdb passed the public sequencing reads through fastp at Q25 and MiXCR, retaining productive beta sequences. Rows are combined by CDR3 protein, so each entry shows the most common genes and DNA. The sample table contains roughly 62,000 distinct CDR3 sequences; only one count was recorded for around 12% of them. The ten biggest clones cover 2% to 3% of the sample. Source: whole blood, taken in connection with sensitization to the hapten diphenylcyclopropenone (DPC). These receptors were obtained from a man aged 25 to 40 with alopecia areata. Some clones in this sample may be carry-over from other donors' samples.

This clonotype has just a few counts. The chain links TRBV29-1 to TRBJ2-7; no clear D. The ends were cut back, 7 bases at V and 1 base at J, with 14 bases in the middle. This CDR3 region has 13 residues. Looked up from germline, CDR1 is SQVTM and CDR2 is ANQGSEA. The CDR3 DNA reads TGCAGCGCCCAAAGGGCGGATTCCTACGAGCAGTACTTC. Residues: CSAQRADSYEQYF.

About this clonotype itself: A much bigger clone sits one base away, suggesting this may be a read error. The chain joins TRBV6-2 or TRBV6-3 to TRBJ2-7; possibly TRBD1 for D (6 bases). Germline-derived CDR1 and CDR2 are MNHEY and SVGEGT. V was clipped by 2 bases and J by 2 bases, with 22 bases between them. The CDR3 is 18 amino acids. CDR3 in DNA: TGTGCCAGCAGTTACGAGCACAGGGTAGGAGAAATCCCCTACGAGCAGTACTTC. Translating it yields CASSYEHRVGEIPYEQYF.

This chain connects TRBV4-3 to TRBJ2-1; D is unresolved. The CDR3 is made up of 13 amino acids. V shed 0 bases and J shed 10 bases, with 10 bases lying between them. Germline V lookup: CDR1 LGHNA, CDR2 YSLEER. CDR3 loop: CASSQEGWEEQFF. CDR3 nucleotide sequence: TGCGCCAGCAGCCAAGAAGGTTGGGAAGAGCAGTTCTTC.

In this sample, this clonotype turned up many times. The rearrangement joins TRBV7-8 to TRBJ2-5, with 7 bases fitting TRBD1. CDR1 SGHVS and CDR2 FQNEAQ come from the germline V gene. With 4 bases clipped from V and 1 base from J, the junction kept 12 bases outside the gene matches. This CDR3 comprises 17 residues. The CDR3 spells CASSYPRDRIRQETQYF. The CDR3 DNA reads as TGTGCCAGCAGCTACCCTAGGGACAGAATTCGCCAAGAGACCCAGTACTTC.

The chain employs TRBV27 and TRBJ2-5; 7 bases agree with TRBD2. This CDR3 has 13 residues. CDR1 and CDR2 (germline): MNHEY, SMNVEV (reference sequence). Germline trimming cut 5 bases from V and 5 bases from J; bases unmatched to any gene: 5. The chain's CDR3 is CASSRTRLETQYF. In DNA form, the CDR3 reads TGTGCCAGCAGTAGGACTAGACTTGAGACCCAGTACTTC.

In this sample, this clonotype turned up many times. The chain is built from TRBV5-1 and TRBJ1-3; no clear D. Trimming removed 0 bases at V and 0 bases at J, with 4 bases between. Germline V lookup: CDR1 SGHRS, CDR2 YFSETQ. The CDR3 is 14 residues long. This CDR3 is CASSLDFSGNTIYF. The CDR3 DNA sequence: TGCGCCAGCAGCTTGGATTTCTCTGGAAACACCATATATTTT.

Many counts were recorded for this clonotype. V usage is TRBV30 and J usage is TRBJ1-5; D possibly corresponds to TRBD1 (6 bases). The CDR3 has 14 amino acids. V shed 5 bases and J shed 7 bases, with 18 bases lying between them. Germline V gene data show CDR1 as GTSNPN and CDR2 as SVGIG (reference sequence). CDR3 protein: CAWSIQGGRQPQHF. The DNA of the CDR3 is TGTGCCTGGTCAATACAGGGAGGGCGACAGCCCCAGCATTTT.